The clone carrying this TCR beta chain was picked up a small number of times. One junction end does not reproduce the germline sequence, and a read error may be involved. Nominal health characterized the donors when sampled, though unrecorded immune exposures were likely. The V gene's germline CDR1 is MNHEY and CDR2 SVGAGI. The CDR3 is made up of 15 amino acids. The study ran its PCR with 60 Vbeta and 13 Jbeta primers. Repertoires were generated with immunoSEQ multiplex PCR, while TCRdb's copy carries only in-frame clones and drops some. The sample includes about 54,000 clones, 82% seen only once; the top ten take approximately 2.8%. The sample originates from a study of cytomegalovirus exposure and HLA in healthy donors.

This chain links TRBV6-5 with TRBJ1-2; D uncertain. The receptor comes from a woman between 18 and 30 years old in good health and CMV-seronegative. The sample comprised PBMCs. CDR3 in amino acids: CASSYSARQSYGYTF. The CDR3 DNA reads as TGTGCCAGTAGTTACTCTGCCAGGCAGAGTTATGGCTACACCTTC.